A selection of T cell receptor beta chains follows, all from one sample in a study of OX40 agonist ivuxolimab in advanced cancers. Clones were read by immunoSEQ multiplex PCR, and TCRdb kept only the in-frame ones, dropping some. The table has about 76,000 clones, 70% to 90% seen once. The specimen comprised CD4+ or CD8+ T cells sorted from blood, sampled in a trial of the OX40 agonist ivuxolimab. All receptors derive from an adult with an advanced solid tumor such as melanoma, head and neck, liver or kidney cancer. CDR3s include the opening cysteine and the closing phenylalanine or tryptophan. The D gene is left open where the match is weak. Clone size is stated in some rows and not others, as once, few, many or a class when expanded.

J: TRBJ2-7
size: NA
D: TRBD2
V: TRBV28
DNA: TGTGCCAGCACCCGAGCGGGGGGGCGTCTCGAGCAGTACTTC
CDR3: CASTRAGGRLEQYF

J: TRBJ1-4
size: NA
D: TRBD1
V: TRBV5-4
DNA: TGTGCCAGCAGCTCAGGACAGGGGGATGAAAAACTGTTTTTT
CDR3: CASSSGQGDEKLFF

J: TRBJ1-1
size: NA
D: NA
V: TRBV28
DNA: TGTGCCAGCAGTCTTTGGGAGGGTGTGAACACTGAAGCTTTCTTT
CDR3: CASSLWEGVNTEAFF

J: TRBJ2-7
size: NA
D: NA
V: TRBV28
DNA: TGTGCCAGTAACGGGCTCTACTACGAGCAGTACTTC
CDR3: CASNGLYYEQYF

J: TRBJ1-2
size: NA
D: NA
V: TRBV6-6
DNA: TGTGCCAGCAGCGAAACAGGGAACTATGGCTACACCTTC
CDR3: CASSETGNYGYTF

J: TRBJ2-5
size: NA
D: TRBD1
V: TRBV5-1
DNA: TGCGCCAGCAGCCTGACAGGGAACGGAGAGACCCAGTACTTC
CDR3: CASSLTGNGETQYF

J: TRBJ2-5
size: NA
D: NA
V: TRBV7-3
DNA: TGTGCCAGCAGCACCTCGGGATGGGAGACCCAGTACTTC
CDR3: CASSTSGWETQYF

J: TRBJ2-2
size: NA
D: NA
V: TRBV7-8
DNA: TGTGCCAGCAGCTTTGGGTTGGTCGCCGGGGAGCTGTTTTTT
CDR3: CASSFGLVAGELFF

J: TRBJ2-3
size: NA
D: TRBD2
V: TRBV2
DNA: TGTGCCGGCACTCTAGCGGGGGGATCATCAGATACGCAGTATTTT
CDR3: CAGTLAGGSSDTQYF

J: TRBJ2-1
size: NA
D: NA
V: TRBV7-3
DNA: TGTGCCAGCAGCCCAGCAGTTCCTGAGCAGTTCTTC
CDR3: CASSPAVPEQFF

J: TRBJ1-4
size: NA
D: TRBD1
V: TRBV28
DNA: TGTGCCTCGGGGACAGATACAACTAATGAAAAACTGTTTTTT
CDR3: CASGTDTTNEKLFF

J: TRBJ2-1
size: NA
D: NA
V: TRBV25-1
DNA: TGTGCCAGCAGTGAAAGTTGGCGGGGTAGTGAGCAGTTCTTC
CDR3: CASSESWRGSEQFF

J: TRBJ2-2
size: NA
D: NA
V: TRBV5-6
DNA: TGTGCCAGCAGCCCAGTACAGGCGAACACCGGGGAGCTGTTTTTT
CDR3: CASSPVQANTGELFF

J: TRBJ1-5
size: few
D: NA
V: TRBV5-6
DNA: TGTGCCAGCAGTTCGAGTTTCACAGCCCTGGATCAGCCCCAGCATTTT
CDR3: CASSSSFTALDQPQHF

J: TRBJ2-6
size: NA
D: TRBD1
V: TRBV29-1
DNA: TGCAGCGTTGGACAGGGTTTTTCAGGGGCCAACGTCCTGACTTTC
CDR3: CSVGQGFSGANVLTF

J: TRBJ1-1
size: NA
D: NA
V: TRBV28
DNA: TGTGCCAGCAGTAGGGCAGGGAACACTGAAGCTTTCTTT
CDR3: CASSRAGNTEAFF

J: TRBJ1-1
size: NA
D: NA
V: TRBV7-3
DNA: TGTGCCAGCAGGGGCTCATTGAACACTGAAGCTTTCTTT
CDR3: CASRGSLNTEAFF

J: TRBJ2-3
size: NA
D: TRBD2
V: TRBV10-3
DNA: TGTGCCATCAGTGCGGGACTAGCGGGGGGCACAGATACGCAGTATTTT
CDR3: CAISAGLAGGTDTQYF

J: TRBJ2-7
size: NA
D: TRBD1
V: TRBV9
DNA: TGTGCCAGCAGCGCCCGGGACAGGGGGATTTACGAGCAGTACTTC
CDR3: CASSARDRGIYEQYF

J: TRBJ1-5
size: NA
D: NA
V: TRBV7-9
DNA: TGTGCCAGCAGCTTAAACGAGGGAAATCAGCCCCAGCATTTT
CDR3: CASSLNEGNQPQHF

J: TRBJ2-1
size: few
D: TRBD1
V: TRBV7-2
DNA: TGTGCCAGCAGCACGAGCGCCGGGACAGCCTACAATGAGCAGTTCTTC
CDR3: CASSTSAGTAYNEQFF

J: TRBJ1-1
size: NA
D: TRBD1
V: TRBV18
DNA: TGTGCCAGCTCATGGTCCGGGACAGCGTCGAACACTGAAGCTTTCTTT
CDR3: CASSWSGTASNTEAFF

J: TRBJ1-6
size: NA
D: NA
V: TRBV7-9
DNA: TGTGCCAGCAGCCCCGGGGTAGGGGTCAACAATTCACCCCTCCACTTT
CDR3: CASSPGVGVNNSPLHF

J: TRBJ2-7
size: NA
D: NA
V: TRBV19
DNA: TGTGCCAGTAGTATACGGACAGAAGCCTACGAGCAGTACTTC
CDR3: CASSIRTEAYEQYF

J: TRBJ2-2
size: NA
D: TRBD2
V: TRBV30
DNA: TGTGCCTGGAGTAGGAGCGGGGGGGCCACCGGGGAGCTGTTTTTT
CDR3: CAWSRSGGATGELFF

J: TRBJ1-2
size: NA
D: NA
V: TRBV28
DNA: TGTGCCAGCAGTCTCCTGGAGGCTTGCACCTTC
CDR3: CASSLLEACTF

J: TRBJ1-1
size: NA
D: NA
V: TRBV5-5
DNA: TGTGCCAGCAGCCCATTAAACAGGGATCGGCTAGCTTTCTTT
CDR3: CASSPLNRDRLAFF

J: TRBJ2-3
size: NA
D: NA
V: TRBV21-1
DNA: TGTGCCAGCAGCAAAGAAAGGATAGGCCCAAGGATCGTGAATTCCGATACGCAGTATTTT
CDR3: CASSKERIGPRIVNSDTQYF

J: TRBJ2-7
size: NA
D: TRBD2
V: TRBV28
DNA: TGTGCCAGCAGTTCCCGACAGCGGGGTCGGGACGAGCAGTACTTC
CDR3: CASSSRQRGRDEQYF

J: TRBJ2-7
size: NA
D: NA
V: TRBV5-6
DNA: TGTGCCAGCACCGGGTCCAGCCAGGGGAGGCACGAGCAGTACTTC
CDR3: CASTGSSQGRHEQYF

J: TRBJ1-1
size: NA
D: TRBD1
V: TRBV7-2
DNA: TGTGCCAGCAGCCCAAGGACAGGGAGGGAGAACACTGAAGCTTTCTTT
CDR3: CASSPRTGRENTEAFF

J: TRBJ1-6
size: NA
D: TRBD1
V: TRBV2
DNA: TGTGCCAGCCAAAACCTCGGGACAGGGGATAATTCACCCCTCCACTTT
CDR3: CASQNLGTGDNSPLHF

J: TRBJ2-5
size: NA
D: NA
V: TRBV4-1
DNA: TGCGCCAGCAGCCAAGATCGTACATTAATAGCGACCCAGTACTTC
CDR3: CASSQDRTLIATQYF

J: TRBJ2-3
size: NA
D: NA
V: TRBV5-1
DNA: TGCGCCAGCAGCACCCTACGGGCAACAGATACGCAGTATTTT
CDR3: CASSTLRATDTQYF

J: TRBJ1-2
size: NA
D: NA
V: TRBV25-1
DNA: TGTGCCAGCAGTGAATACGGTAAATCGGGAAAGAACTATGGCTACACCTTC
CDR3: CASSEYGKSGKNYGYTF

J: TRBJ2-3
size: NA
D: NA
V: TRBV7-9
DNA: TGTGCCAGCAGCTTAGCGGGGGTGCGGAGCACAGATACGCAGTATTTT
CDR3: CASSLAGVRSTDTQYF

J: TRBJ2-1
size: NA
D: NA
V: TRBV10-1
DNA: TGCGCCAGCAGTGAAGGGGTTTTCAATGAGCAGTTCTTC
CDR3: CASSEGVFNEQFF

J: TRBJ2-3
size: NA
D: NA
V: TRBV4-1
DNA: TGCGCCAGCAGCCAAGAAGTCGGTTACACAGATACGCAGTATTTT
CDR3: CASSQEVGYTDTQYF

J: TRBJ2-2
size: once
D: TRBD1
V: TRBV5-4
DNA: TGTGCCAGCAGCTCCGGGACAGGGGGCTCGGGTGGGGAGCTGTTTTTT
CDR3: CASSSGTGGSGGELFF

J: TRBJ2-3
size: NA
D: NA
V: TRBV5-4
DNA: TGTGCCAGCAGCCTGGTGGGGGGTGGCCTGGATACGCAGTATTTT
CDR3: CASSLVGGGLDTQYF

J: TRBJ1-5
size: NA
D: TRBD1
V: TRBV4-3
DNA: TGCGCCAGCAGCCAGACCAGGGGGGCCAATCAGCCCCAGCATTTT
CDR3: CASSQTRGANQPQHF

J: TRBJ2-7
size: NA
D: TRBD1
V: TRBV28
DNA: TGTGCCAGCAGGACAGGGATCCCCTACGAGCAGTACTTC
CDR3: CASRTGIPYEQYF

J: TRBJ2-3
size: NA
D: NA
V: TRBV30
DNA: TGTGCCTGGAGTGTAGGGTCCCCTAGCACAGATACGCAGTATTTT
CDR3: CAWSVGSPSTDTQYF

J: TRBJ2-4
size: once
D: TRBD1
V: TRBV7-3
DNA: TGTGCCAGCAGCCCAGGACAGGGGGCGCAGAACATTCAGTACTTC
CDR3: CASSPGQGAQNIQYF

J: TRBJ1-6
size: NA
D: TRBD1
V: TRBV5-4
DNA: TGTGCCAGCAGCTTGGGGACAGGGACCTATAATTCACCCCTCCACTTT
CDR3: CASSLGTGTYNSPLHF

J: TRBJ2-1
size: NA
D: NA
V: TRBV7-3
DNA: TGTGCCAGCAGCCAAGGGTCCCCCAAGGAGCAGTTCTTC
CDR3: CASSQGSPKEQFF

J: TRBJ2-1
size: NA
D: NA
V: TRBV7-2
DNA: TGTGCCAGCAGCTTAGATGGGGGTCCCTACAATGAGCAGTTCTTC
CDR3: CASSLDGGPYNEQFF

J: TRBJ2-7
size: NA
D: NA
V: TRBV29-1
DNA: TGCAGCGTTACACCTCACGCCGGAGTGGGGGAGCAGTACTTC
CDR3: CSVTPHAGVGEQYF

J: TRBJ2-5
size: NA
D: NA
V: TRBV5-6
DNA: TGTGCCAGCAGCCTAGACAGTTACCAAGAGACCCAGTACTTC
CDR3: CASSLDSYQETQYF

J: TRBJ2-3
size: NA
D: TRBD1
V: TRBV7-3
DNA: TGTGCCAGCAGTAGGGACAGGGAAGATACGCAGTATTTT
CDR3: CASSRDREDTQYF

J: TRBJ1-4
size: NA
D: TRBD1
V: TRBV15
DNA: TGTGCCACCACCAAAGGACAGGGGGCAACTAATGAAAAACTGTTTTTT
CDR3: CATTKGQGATNEKLFF

J: TRBJ2-7
size: NA
D: NA
V: TRBV6-6
DNA: TGTGCCAGCAGTGGGGGAGGGGGCTTATCATACGAGCAGTACTTC
CDR3: CASSGGGGLSYEQYF

J: TRBJ2-1
size: NA
D: NA
V: TRBV6-5
DNA: TGTGCCAGCAGCCGTGGGGGGCTGGAGTTCTTC
CDR3: CASSRGGLEFF

J: TRBJ1-5
size: NA
D: NA
V: TRBV7-7
DNA: TGTGCCAGCAGCGAAGACCCATCCCAGCCCCAGCATTTT
CDR3: CASSEDPSQPQHF